These 29 T cell receptor beta chains share one sample of origin, sequenced in a study of neurological immune-mediated disorders. TCRdb re-analysed the 5' RACE reads in MiXCR, keeping a single row per CDR3 protein. Found here are some 30,000 distinct CDR3 sequences, under 6.5% of them singletons; the top ten hold more than 2%. Sequencing used CD4+ T cells from blood. Receptors were obtained from a woman between 50 and 59 years old in good health.

In its sample, this clonotype was seen many times. CDR3 residues: CASSGLGLAGADTQYF. CDR3 bases: TGTGCCAGCAGTGGGTTGGGACTAGCGGGAGCGGATACGCAGTATTTT. The chain links TRBV2 to TRBJ2-3; TRBD2 matches 14 bases. The CDR3 totals 16 residues. J gave up 6 bases and V 4 bases, and 6 bases lay outside the gene matches. CDR1 and CDR2 (germline): SNHLY, FYNNEI.

At least ten counts were recorded for this clonotype. The chain carries TRBV12-3 or TRBV12-4 and TRBJ1-5, with TRBD1 as a possible D gene (6 bases). CDR3 length: 16 amino acids. Trimming stripped 6 bases from V and 2 bases from J, with 17 bases between. The CDR3 region is CASSPRGPGGNQPQHF. Here the CDR3 DNA reads TGTGCCAGCAGCCCACGGGGGCCCGGAGGCAATCAGCCCCAGCATTTT.

This clonotype has ten or more counts. V and J are TRBV5-1 and TRBJ2-1; TRBD2 matches at 14 bases. CDR1 SGHRS and CDR2 YFSETQ come from the germline V gene. The CDR3 contains 18 residues. V shed 3 bases, J shed 7 bases, and the junction held 12 bases outside the gene matches. Here the CDR3 DNA reads TGCGCCAGCAGCTCTGGGACTAGCGGGAGTTCCCCCCTAAATGAGCAGTTCTTC. Translating it yields CASSSGTSGSSPLNEQFF.

This clonotype was recorded many times. V usage is TRBV20-1 and J usage is TRBJ2-2, with TRBD2 matching 8 bases. This CDR3 spans 14 amino acids. Germline CDR1 is DFQATT and CDR2 is SNEGSKA (reference sequence). V shed 6 bases, J shed 7 bases, and the junction held 10 bases outside the gene matches. The DNA of the CDR3 is TGCAGTGCAAACGCGGGACTAGTGGGCGGGGAGCTGTTTTTT. Protein: CSANAGLVGGELFF.

This clonotype occurred many times. The chain joins TRBV28 to TRBJ1-2; 9 bases map to TRBD1. CDR3 length equals 15 residues. Germline assignment: CDR1 MDHEN and CDR2 SYDVKM. Trimming removed 3 bases from V and 3 bases from J; junction bases left unmatched: 5. Here the CDR3 reads CASSFGTGRDYGYTF. The CDR3 coding sequence is TGTGCCAGCAGTTTCGGGACAGGGAGAGACTATGGCTACACCTTC.

This clonotype was detected ten times or more. This chain uses TRBV5-6 with TRBJ2-7; 8 bases match TRBD1. Germline V gives CDR1 SGHDT, CDR2 YYEEEE. V lost 0 bases to trimming and J lost 11 bases; unmatched junction nucleotides: 4. The CDR3 is made up of 12 amino acids. CDR3 nucleotides: TGTGCCAGCAGCTTGGCCAAGACAGGGGAGTACTTC. As protein: CASSLAKTGEYF.

This clonotype has at least ten counts. This CDR3 reads CASSFRTPQYF. The CDR3 nucleotides read TGTGCCAGCAGCTTCAGGACACCCCAGTACTTC. This chain joins TRBV28 and TRBJ2-7, with D maybe TRBD1 (5 bases). Germline V lookup: CDR1 MDHEN, CDR2 SYDVKM. Trimming took off 6 bases at V and 10 bases at J, with 13 bases between the two ends. There are 11 residues in the CDR3.

The chain uses TRBV20-1 and TRBJ1-1, with D possibly being TRBD1 (5 bases). Looked up from germline, CDR1 is DFQATT and CDR2 is SNEGSKA (reference sequence). Between the trimmed V and J ends, which lost 2 bases and 2 bases, there was a span of 9 bases. The CDR3 covers 13 residues. This CDR3 is CSARRDGNTEAFF. The CDR3 DNA reads as TGCAGTGCTAGACGGGACGGAAACACTGAAGCTTTCTTT.

This clonotype turned up a few times. The chain couples TRBV15 to TRBJ1-6; unclear D gene. Germline values: CDR1 LNHNV, CDR2 YYDKDF (reference sequence). V shed 0 bases and J shed 5 bases, with 11 bases lying between them. The length of the CDR3 is 16 residues. The CDR3 DNA reads TGTGCCACCAGCAGAGATTCCGTCCGAAATAATTCACCCCTCCACTTT. As protein: CATSRDSVRNNSPLHF.

There are many counts of this clonotype. The chain links TRBV28 to TRBJ2-1; D remains unclear. CDR3 length: 11 amino acids. V lost 2 bases to trimming and J lost 11 bases, with 7 bases between them. Germline CDR1 MDHEN, CDR2 SYDVKM. The chain's CDR3 is CASSLPGQQFF. Here the CDR3 DNA reads TGTGCCAGCAGTTTACCCGGTCAGCAGTTCTTC. The variable domain in full, with the rest retrieved from reference TRBV28 and TRBJ2-1, is DVKVTQSSRYLVKRTGEKVFLECVQDMDHENMFWYRQDPGLGLRLIYFSYDVKMKEKGDIPEGYSVSREKKERFSLILESASTNQTSMYLCASSLPGQQFFGPGTRLTVL.

This clonotype was seen many times. This chain connects TRBV9 to TRBJ2-7, with D unresolved. Germline V lookup: CDR1 SGDLS, CDR2 YYNGEE. Trimming took off 0 bases at V and 2 bases at J, with 9 bases between the two ends. CDR3 length equals 14 residues. CDR3 region: CASSVGQQPYEQYF. The CDR3 DNA is TGTGCCAGCAGCGTAGGGCAGCAACCCTACGAGCAGTACTTC.

This clonotype appeared many times. J is TRBJ2-3 and V is TRBV7-2, with a weak D call TRBD1 (6 bases). The CDR3 loop spans 15 amino acids. Germline V gene data show CDR1 as SGHTA and CDR2 as FQGNSA. Trimming took 5 bases from V and 6 from J, leaving 18 bases between them. The CDR3, as DNA: TGTGCCAGCAGCGCGAGGGGGAATTTGGCCGATACGCAGTATTTT. As protein: CASSARGNLADTQYF.

This clonotype occurred many times. The J gene is TRBJ2-4, the V gene TRBV28; D is uncertain. The ends were cut back, 5 bases at V and 2 bases at J, with 13 bases in the middle. CDR1 and CDR2 from the germline V gene are MDHEN and SYDVKM. The CDR3 runs to 15 residues. CDR3 loop: CASSPLLGTKNIQYF. The CDR3 DNA is TGTGCCAGCAGTCCCCTTTTAGGGACCAAAAACATTCAGTACTTC.

This clonotype was observed many times. This chain uses TRBV7-2 with TRBJ2-2; D is possibly TRBD2 (6 bases). This CDR3 contains 17 residues. The V end lost 5 bases, the J end lost 8 bases, and 24 bases lay between the germline ends. Germline V gives CDR1 SGHTA, CDR2 FQGNSA. Here the CDR3 DNA reads TGTGCCAGCAGCCTTGACGTCGCGGGAACTCCATGGGGGGAGCTGTTTTTT. Its translation: CASSLDVAGTPWGELFF.

At least ten counts were recorded for this clonotype. The chain employs TRBV29-1 and TRBJ2-2, with D unclear. The germline CDR1 and CDR2 sequences are SQVTM and ANQGSEA. V gave up 0 bases and J gave up 6 bases, with 2 bases separating them. CDR3 length equals 11 residues. The CDR3 DNA reads as TGCAGCGTTGAAGACCCCGGGGAGCTGTTTTTT. It codes for CSVEDPGELFF.

The table lists this clonotype with many counts. The rearrangement joins TRBV20-1 to TRBJ1-1, with D tentatively TRBD1 (6 bases). Deletions cut 3 bases from V and 1 base from J, with 12 bases between. The germline gives CDR1 DFQATT, CDR2 SNEGSKA (reference sequence). This CDR3 is built from 14 residues. Here the CDR3 reads CSASRRGWNTEAFF. The CDR3 coding sequence is TGCAGTGCTAGTCGCAGGGGCTGGAACACTGAAGCTTTCTTT.

This clonotype was seen at least ten times. V is TRBV7-8 and J is TRBJ2-7; no clear D gene. V was shortened by 1 base and J by 2 bases, with 9 bases between the two germline ends. The CDR3 is 14 amino acids. Germline CDR1 reads SGHVS; CDR2 reads FQNEAQ. CDR3 in amino acids: CASSLGTFPYEQYF. Written as DNA, the CDR3 is TGTGCCAGCAGCTTAGGGACCTTTCCCTACGAGCAGTACTTC.

The table lists this clonotype with many counts. V usage is TRBV11-2 and J usage is TRBJ2-3; D is unresolved. Germline V gives CDR1 SGHAT, CDR2 FQNNGV. Trimming removed 4 bases from V and 1 base from J, with 9 bases in between. CDR3 length: 14 amino acids. CDR3 sequence (DNA): TGTGCCAGCAGCTCCCATCCGGGCACAGATACGCAGTATTTT. It yields the protein CASSSHPGTDTQYF. Full variable domain (remainder filled in from reference TRBV11-2 and TRBJ2-3): EAGVAQSPRYKIIEKRQSVAFWCNPISGHATLYWYQQILGQGPKLLIQFQNNGVVDDSQLPKDRFSAERLKGVDSTLKIQPAKLEDSAVYLCASSSHPGTDTQYFGPGTRLTVL.

This clonotype was detected many times. The chain combines TRBV20-1 with TRBJ2-2; 12 bases are shared with TRBD2. Germline CDR1 and CDR2: DFQATT and SNEGSKA (reference sequence). The CDR3 length is 15 residues. This CDR3 reads CGSFRTSGNIGELFF. In DNA form, the CDR3 reads TGCGGAAGCTTTAGGACTAGCGGGAATATCGGGGAGCTGTTTTTT.

Many counts were recorded for this clonotype. The chain recombines TRBV6-4 with TRBJ1-5; D ambiguous. The germline V gene encodes CDR1 MRHNA and CDR2 SNTAGT. The ends were cut back, 3 bases at V and 0 bases at J, with 9 bases in the middle. The CDR3 is 15 amino acids. This chain's CDR3 is CASSESPYSNQPQHF. CDR3 bases: TGTGCCAGCAGTGAGAGTCCTTATAGCAATCAGCCCCAGCATTTT.

This clonotype was found many times. The chain combines TRBV7-8 with TRBJ1-2, with a possible D match to TRBD1 (5 bases). This CDR3 is 17 amino acids long. The germline V and J ends were trimmed by 5 bases and 8 bases, with 27 bases remaining between them. Germline V gene data show CDR1 as SGHVS and CDR2 as FQNEAQ. CDR3 in amino acids: CASSPMPSTAQVAGYTF. The CDR3 nucleotides are TGTGCCAGCAGCCCGATGCCTTCGACAGCCCAGGTCGCCGGCTACACCTTC.

This clonotype has a count of ten or more. The chain has TRBV3-1 and TRBJ2-1, with 7 bases that match TRBD2. J gave up 6 bases and V 4 bases, and 6 bases lay outside the gene matches. CDR3 length: 14 residues. From germline, CDR1 is LGHDT and CDR2 YNNKEL (reference sequence). CDR3 DNA sequence: TGTGCCAGCAGCCCCCTCTTAGCGGGCAATGAGCAGTTCTTC. Translation gives CASSPLLAGNEQFF.

The V call is TRBV19, the J call TRBJ1-3; no reliable D call. The ends were cut back, 6 bases at V and 0 bases at J, with 12 bases in the middle. This CDR3 has 15 amino acids. Germline assignment: CDR1 LNHDA and CDR2 SQIVND (reference sequence). CDR3 in DNA: TGTGCCAGTAGACGGTCCGACCGCTCTGGAAACACCATATATTTT. It codes for CASRRSDRSGNTIYF.

This clonotype appeared many times. The chain links TRBV11-2 to TRBJ1-3; D unclear. V gave up 1 base and J gave up 0 bases, with 10 bases separating them. Germline V gives CDR1 SGHAT, CDR2 FQNNGV. The CDR3 totals 16 residues. Here the CDR3 DNA reads TGTGCCAGCAGCTTAGCGCAGGCGCACTCTGGAAACACCATATATTTT. Its translation is CASSLAQAHSGNTIYF. The complete variable domain, with remaining parts taken from reference TRBV11-2 and TRBJ1-3, reads EAGVAQSPRYKIIEKRQSVAFWCNPISGHATLYWYQQILGQGPKLLIQFQNNGVVDDSQLPKDRFSAERLKGVDSTLKIQPAKLEDSAVYLCASSLAQAHSGNTIYFGEGSWLTVV.

This clonotype has ten or more counts. This chain uses TRBV7-2 with TRBJ2-7, with D unclear. The germline V gene has CDR1 SGHTA and CDR2 FQGNSA. This CDR3 spans 12 amino acids. Trimming cost V 1 base and J 4 bases, with 5 bases left between them. The CDR3 sequence is CASSLVTYEQYF. CDR3 bases: TGTGCCAGCAGCTTAGTGACTTACGAGCAGTACTTC. Full variable domain (rest looked up from reference TRBV7-2 and TRBJ2-7): GAGVSQSPSNKVTEKGKDVELRCDPISGHTALYWYRQSLGQGLEFLIYFQGNSAPDKSGLPSDRFSAERTGGSVSTLTIQRTQQEDSAVYLCASSLVTYEQYFGPGTRLTVT.

Ten or more counts support this clonotype. The rearrangement links TRBV9 to TRBJ2-7; 7 nucleotides agree with TRBD1. This CDR3 has 14 amino acids. Trimming took 4 bases from V and 2 from J; bases not matched to a gene: 6. The germline CDR1 and CDR2 sequences are SGDLS and YYNGEE. CDR3 protein: CASSPRTGAYEQYF. CDR3 sequence (DNA): TGTGCCAGCAGCCCCCGGACAGGAGCCTACGAGCAGTACTTC.

This clonotype was observed at least ten times. V gene TRBV11-3 combines with J gene TRBJ2-7; maybe TRBD1 (5 bases). Germline V gene sequence: CDR1 SGHNT, CDR2 YENEEA. The ends were cut back, 0 bases at V and 0 bases at J, with 9 bases in the middle. The CDR3 runs to 15 residues. Here the CDR3 reads CASSLEAGHSYEQYF. CDR3 coding DNA: TGTGCCAGCAGCTTAGAAGCAGGGCACTCCTACGAGCAGTACTTC.

The table lists this clonotype with many counts. The chain couples TRBV5-1 to TRBJ2-7; tentatively, D is TRBD2 (5 bases). The germline V gene has CDR1 SGHRS and CDR2 YFSETQ. V was clipped by 0 bases and J by 2 bases, with 18 bases between them. The CDR3 covers 17 residues. CDR3 in amino acids: CASSLERRTDGPYEQYF. CDR3 sequence (DNA): TGCGCCAGCAGCTTGGAGCGTCGGACTGATGGACCCTACGAGCAGTACTTC.

This clonotype was seen ten or more times. The V and J genes are TRBV5-1 and TRBJ2-7, with TRBD1 identical over 9 bases. Losses at the gene ends were 5 bases for V and 2 bases for J; bases not matched to a gene: 8. This CDR3 spans 15 amino acids. Looked up from germline, CDR1 is SGHRS and CDR2 is YFSETQ. CDR3 in amino acids: CASRPAGTGPYEQYF. The CDR3 region has the DNA TGCGCCAGCAGGCCGGCCGGGACAGGGCCCTACGAGCAGTACTTC.